The 13 T cell receptor beta chains listed next were all sequenced from one sample in a study of blood T cell repertoires in COVID-19. Data came from immunoSEQ multiplex PCR; TCRdb stores just in-frame clones and leaves some out. The repertoire holds around 250,000 clones, with around 84% as singletons. The sample comprised PBMCs or T cells enriched from blood (not recorded which). The receptors here all came from a man younger than 40 with acute COVID-19.

This clone was counted once. The chain links TRBV5-4 to TRBJ1-3; D perhaps matches TRBD1 (6 bases). CDR3 size: 17 residues. Germline V CDR1 and CDR2: SGHNT, YYREEE (reference sequence). The V end was cut by 4 bases, the J end by 0 bases, with 17 bases between. Here the CDR3 reads CASSKFPGQISGNTIYF. For the CDR3, the DNA is TGTGCCAGCAGCAAATTTCCCGGACAGATCTCTGGAAACACCATATATTTT.

There are a few counts of this clone. The chain combines TRBV5-1 with TRBJ1-6; 10 nucleotides match TRBD1. The CDR3 sequence is 17 residues long. The V gene's germline CDR1 is SGHRS and CDR2 YFSETQ. Trimming cost V 3 bases and J 2 bases; bases outside gene matches: 5. The CDR3 loop is CASSSGQGGTYNSPLHF. The DNA for the CDR3 is TGCGCCAGCAGCTCCGGACAGGGGGGCACCTATAATTCACCCCTCCACTTT. Variable domain in full (rest from reference TRBV5-1 and TRBJ1-6): KAGVTQTPRYLIKTRGQQVTLSCSPISGHRSVSWYQQTPGQGLQFLFEYFSETQRNKGNFPGRFSGRQFSNSRSEMNVSTLELGDSALYLCASSSGQGGTYNSPLHFGNGTRLTVT.

The chain couples TRBV4-2 to TRBJ2-5, with D tentatively TRBD2 (6 bases). The germline V gene encodes CDR1 LGHNA and CDR2 YNFKEQ. The CDR3 consists of 14 residues. The V and J ends lost 0 bases and 5 bases respectively, with 10 bases between them. Here the CDR3 DNA reads TGTGCCAGCAGCCAAGATTCGGGGGAGGAGACCCAGTACTTC. It encodes CASSQDSGEETQYF.

This chain uses TRBV3-1 (or the pseudogene TRBV3-2) with TRBJ2-2; D is unresolved. Germline V gene lookup returns CDR1 LGHDT and CDR2 YNNKEL (reference sequence). The CDR3 has 14 amino acids. Between the trimmed V and J ends, which lost 6 bases and 0 bases, there was a span of 8 bases. CDR3 region: CASRTASNTGELFF. For the CDR3, the DNA is TGTGCCAGCAGAACAGCTTCGAACACCGGGGAGCTGTTTTTT.

The V call is TRBV3-1 (or the pseudogene TRBV3-2), the J call TRBJ1-2, with a possible D match to TRBD1 (5 bases). The CDR3 consists of 13 residues. V was cut by 0 bases and J by 9 bases, with 11 bases left in between. Germline CDR1 reads LGHDT; CDR2 reads YNNKEL (reference sequence). This CDR3 is CASSQDGRASYTF. The CDR3 bases are TGTGCCAGCAGCCAAGACGGCAGGGCGAGCTACACCTTC.

The rearrangement joins TRBV28 to TRBJ2-2; TRBD2 is a possible D gene (7 bases). The CDR3 covers 15 residues. Germline CDR1 is MDHEN and CDR2 is SYDVKM. V lost 7 bases, J lost 4 bases, and 16 bases lay in between. CDR3 amino acids: CASISGRGGTGELFF. DNA for the CDR3: TGTGCCAGCATCTCGGGAAGGGGGGGCACCGGGGAGCTGTTTTTT.

The V call is TRBV4-2, the J call TRBJ1-4; D is uncertain. Trimming stripped 2 bases from V and 6 bases from J, with 19 bases between. Germline values: CDR1 LGHNA, CDR2 YNFKEQ. The CDR3 runs to 17 residues. CDR3 sequence (DNA): TGTGCCAGCAGCCAAAAAGACCAGGCAGCCCCCTATGAAAAACTGTTTTTT. The encoded protein is CASSQKDQAAPYEKLFF.

This clone was observed a single time. The V gene is TRBV2, the J gene TRBJ1-2; D is unresolved. The CDR3 covers 15 residues. Germline CDR1 and CDR2: SNHLY and FYNNEI. Trimming removed 6 bases from V and 14 bases from J, with 28 bases in between. CDR3 bases: TGTGCCAGCAGCGCGTCAGCGGGGAACTTCCTACCGTATACCTTC. It specifies CASSASAGNFLPYTF.

V and J are TRBV28 and TRBJ2-5; the match to TRBD1 covers 7 bases. Germline trimming cut 8 bases from V and 5 bases from J; bases unmatched to any gene: 14. The CDR3 extends over 15 amino acids. Germline values: CDR1 MDHEN, CDR2 SYDVKM. CDR3 in DNA: TGTGCCAGCGGCAGACGGGACAGCCGAGGGGAGACCCAGTACTTC. This gives the protein CASGRRDSRGETQYF.

In this sample, this clone turned up a few times. The chain recombines TRBV19 with TRBJ1-5, with D unresolved. The V end was cut by 5 bases, the J end by 5 bases, with 10 bases between. CDR3 length equals 13 residues. Germline V gives CDR1 LNHDA, CDR2 SQIVND (reference sequence). The CDR3 nucleotides read TGTGCCAGTAGTGTGGGAGTTGATCAGCCCCAGCATTTT. Translation gives CASSVGVDQPQHF.

The chain uses TRBV6-5 and TRBJ1-1; a possible D gene is TRBD1 (6 bases). V gave up 0 bases and J gave up 0 bases, with 11 bases separating them. CDR3 length: 16 residues. Germline values: CDR1 MNHEY, CDR2 SVGAGI. The CDR3 loop reads CASSYSRGGMNTEAFF. CDR3 in DNA: TGTGCCAGCAGTTACTCGAGGGGGGGGATGAACACTGAAGCTTTCTTT.

This clone came up a few times. The chain employs TRBV19 and TRBJ2-1, with 9 bases fitting TRBD2. The CDR3 has 15 residues. Trimming took 7 bases from V and 5 from J; bases not matched to a gene: 9. In germline, CDR1 is LNHDA, CDR2 SQIVND (reference sequence). CDR3 bases: TGTGCCAGTACCCTCAGCGGGGGGCACAACAATGAGCAGTTCTTC. This translates into CASTLSGGHNNEQFF.

This clone was detected many times. One end of the junction varies from germline; a read error may be responsible. This chain connects TRBV5-1 to TRBJ1-6; 9 bases agree with TRBD1. Germline values: CDR1 SGHRS, CDR2 YFSETQ. CDR3 size: 15 residues. Here the CDR3 DNA reads TGTGCCAGCAGCTGGACAGGGGAGGGTTATTCACCCCTCCACTTT. It translates to CASSWTGEGYSPLHF. The entire variable domain, with the rest obtained from reference TRBV5-1 and TRBJ1-6, is as follows: KAGVTQTPRYLIKTRGQQVTLSCSPISGHRSVSWYQQTPGQGLQFLFEYFSETQRNKGNFPGRFSGRQFSNSRSEMNVSTLELGDSALYLCASSWTGEGYSPLHFGNGTRLTVT.